The 19 T cell receptor beta chains reported below all come from one sample, sequenced in a study of human T cells and chemical hapten exposure. TCRdb fed the RACE reads into MiXCR, producing one record per CDR3 protein. This sample has around 250,000 distinct CDR3 sequences; about 8.6% occur once, and the top ten carry about 2.5%. Time point noted: pre-sensitization, week 0. The treatment denotes: therapeutic diphenylcyclopropenone sensitization with weekly scalp DPC. This material consisted of whole blood, taken in connection with sensitization to the hapten diphenylcyclopropenone (DPC). These receptors originate from a woman aged 40 to 50 with alopecia areata. Some clones in this sample may be carry-over from other donors' samples.

Many counts were recorded for this clonotype. The chain couples TRBV4-3 to TRBJ2-7; 7 bases fit TRBD1. Germline V gene data show CDR1 as LGHNA and CDR2 as YSLEER. The J segment lost 1 base and the V segment lost 5 bases, leaving 5 bases of the junction unmatched. The CDR3 spans 14 residues. CDR3 coding DNA: TGCGCCAGCAGCGAGGGGGCACTTTCCTACGAGCAGTACTTC. Its translation: CASSEGALSYEQYF.

The gene calls are TRBV9 and TRBJ1-2; TRBD1 is a possible D gene (5 bases). CDR1 and CDR2 from the germline V gene are SGDLS and YYNGEE. This CDR3 has 13 residues. Trimming stripped 1 base from V and 8 bases from J, with 12 bases between. The CDR3 DNA reads TGTGCCAGCAGCGTAATGGAGGGGAACGGCTACACCTTC. Protein sequence: CASSVMEGNGYTF.

At least ten counts were recorded for this clonotype. The V call is TRBV7-3, the J call TRBJ2-3; no clear D. CDR1 and CDR2 (germline): SGHTA, FQGTGA. This CDR3 has 14 residues. Trimming removed 2 bases at V and 4 bases at J, with 10 bases between. CDR3 amino acids: CASSLGLGADTQYF. The CDR3 DNA reads TGTGCCAGCAGCTTAGGGCTAGGAGCAGATACGCAGTATTTT.

J is TRBJ2-3 and V is TRBV7-2; a possible D gene is TRBD1 (6 bases). V lost 3 bases, J lost 2 bases, and 12 bases lay in between. In germline, CDR1 is SGHTA, CDR2 FQGNSA. CDR3 length equals 15 residues. CDR3 residues: CASSFAGDPTDTQYF. Written as DNA, the CDR3 is TGTGCCAGCAGCTTCGCAGGGGACCCCACAGATACGCAGTATTTT.

The gene calls are TRBV7-9 and TRBJ2-2, with TRBD1 matching over 7 bases. Germline CDR1 reads SEHNR; CDR2 reads FQNEAQ (reference sequence). The V segment lost 5 bases and the J segment 6 bases; nucleotides outside the gene matches: 6. CDR3 length: 14 amino acids. This CDR3 reads CASSPQRGPGELFF. Written as DNA, the CDR3 is TGTGCCAGCAGCCCCCAGAGGGGGCCCGGGGAGCTGTTTTTT. The variable domain in full, completed from reference TRBV7-9 and TRBJ2-2, reads DTGVSQNPRHKITKRGQNVTFRCDPISEHNRLYWYRQTLGQGPEFLTYFQNEAQLEKSRLLSDRFSAERPKGSFSTLEIQRTEQGDSAMYLCASSPQRGPGELFFGEGSRLTVL.

This clonotype came up a few times. The gene calls are TRBV7-9 and TRBJ2-5; no reliable D call. Germline CDR1 SEHNR, CDR2 FQNEAQ (reference sequence). V was pared by 5 bases and J by 5 bases, with 9 bases between. The CDR3 sequence is 12 residues long. CDR3 amino acids: CASSRLKETQYF. Written as DNA, the CDR3 is TGTGCCAGCAGCCGTCTTAAGGAGACCCAGTACTTC.

This clonotype was counted only a few times. DNA for the CDR3: TGTGCCAGCACCGGGGGCAACACAGATACGCAGTATTTT. Translating it yields CASTGGNTDTQYF. The gene calls are TRBV7-2 and TRBJ2-3; perhaps D is TRBD1 or TRBD2 (6 bases each). Deletions cut 7 bases from V and 2 bases from J, with 10 bases between. CDR3 length equals 13 residues. The V gene's germline CDR1 is SGHTA and CDR2 FQGNSA.

This rearrangement joins TRBV27 to TRBJ2-3; D possibly corresponds to TRBD2 (6 bases). CDR1 is MNHEY, CDR2 SMNVEV, per germline (reference sequence). This CDR3 is built from 14 residues. V gave up 5 bases and J gave up 3 bases, with 12 bases separating them. CDR3 loop: CASSEVGGTDTQYF. The CDR3, as DNA: TGTGCCAGCAGTGAGGTGGGGGGAACAGATACGCAGTATTTT.

The sample holds a few counts of this clonotype. CDR3 protein: CASSQAYGYTF. Here the CDR3 DNA reads TGTGCCAGCAGCCAAGCCTATGGCTACACCTTC. V is TRBV3-1 and J is TRBJ1-2; D unclear. The CDR3 loop spans 11 amino acids. Germline CDR1 and CDR2: LGHDT and YNNKEL (reference sequence). Trimming cost V 1 base and J 4 bases, with 1 base left between them. The full variable domain, with the rest looked up from reference TRBV3-1 and TRBJ1-2, is DTAVSQTPKYLVTQMGNDKSIKCEQNLGHDTMYWYKQDSKKFLKIMFSYNNKELIINETVPNRFSPKSPDKAHLNLHINSLELGDSAVYFCASSQAYGYTFGSGTRLTVV.

This clonotype was picked up many times. The chain couples TRBV6-2 or TRBV6-3 to TRBJ2-2, with a possible D match to TRBD2 (5 bases). Germline V gene data show CDR1 as MNHEY and CDR2 as SVGEGT. The CDR3 loop spans 15 amino acids. Trimming left V 0 bases short and J 3 bases short, with 8 bases between. The CDR3 protein is CASSYSIGDTGELFF. CDR3 nucleotide sequence: TGTGCCAGCAGTTACTCGATCGGGGACACCGGGGAGCTGTTTTTT.

The chain combines TRBV5-1 with TRBJ2-5; TRBD1 is a possible D gene (6 bases). CDR1 is SGHRS, CDR2 YFSETQ, per germline. V dropped 0 bases and J dropped 3 bases, with 12 bases sitting between them. The CDR3 contains 15 residues. The CDR3 protein is CASSLEGHKKETQYF. CDR3 DNA sequence: TGCGCCAGCAGCTTGGAGGGACATAAAAAAGAGACCCAGTACTTC.

The rearrangement links TRBV28 to TRBJ2-3, with 8 bases lining up with TRBD2. The V gene's germline CDR1 is MDHEN and CDR2 SYDVKM. Trimming at V came to 3 bases and at J to 4 bases, leaving 18 bases not matched to a gene. This CDR3 spans 19 amino acids. CDR3 loop: CASSFQSQESGSAADTQYF. Here the CDR3 DNA reads TGTGCCAGCAGTTTCCAATCACAGGAGAGCGGGAGCGCGGCAGATACGCAGTATTTT.

The rearrangement links TRBV10-3 to TRBJ1-6, with D unresolved. The germline gives CDR1 ENHRY, CDR2 SYGVKD. CDR3 length: 18 amino acids. V dropped 3 bases and J dropped 7 bases, with 22 bases sitting between them. CDR3 region: CAISDLWSRANSNSPLHF. The CDR3 region has the DNA TGTGCCATCAGTGATTTATGGTCGAGGGCAAACTCAAATTCACCCCTCCACTTT.

This clonotype was counted a few times. The chain is built from TRBV12-3 or TRBV12-4 and TRBJ2-3, with TRBD1 matching 8 bases. This CDR3 region has 13 residues. V was pared by 7 bases and J by 3 bases, with 3 bases of the junction left unmatched. Here the CDR3 reads CASTDRGTDTQYF. The CDR3 nucleotides read TGTGCCAGCACCGACAGGGGAACAGATACGCAGTATTTT.

This clonotype was seen only a few times. The chain has TRBV5-1 and TRBJ2-2, with TRBD1 as a possible D gene (6 bases). The germline V gene has CDR1 SGHRS and CDR2 YFSETQ. V was shortened by 2 bases and J by 4 bases, with 15 bases between the two germline ends. This CDR3 region has 16 residues. CDR3 sequence (DNA): TGCGCCAGCAGCTTAAACCCACAGGGTTCCACCGGGGAGCTGTTTTTT. Translated, it gives CASSLNPQGSTGELFF.

V is TRBV28 and J is TRBJ1-1; D is possibly TRBD1 (5 bases). Between the trimmed V and J ends, which lost 5 bases and 3 bases, there was a span of 13 bases. The germline V gene has CDR1 MDHEN and CDR2 SYDVKM. The CDR3 is made up of 14 amino acids. The CDR3 spells CASSRREGYTEAFF. The CDR3 DNA sequence: TGTGCCAGCAGTCGCCGGGAGGGGTACACTGAAGCTTTCTTT.

This rearrangement joins TRBV28 to TRBJ2-5; maybe TRBD2 (6 bases). This CDR3 region has 16 residues. Germline CDR1 MDHEN, CDR2 SYDVKM. Trimming shortened V by 8 bases and J by 0 bases, and 19 bases separated the two germline ends. CDR3 loop: CASSVSGRPHQETQYF. The DNA for the CDR3 is TGTGCCAGCTCAGTTTCGGGGAGGCCCCACCAAGAGACCCAGTACTTC.

Only a few counts were recorded for this clonotype. The chain links TRBV4-2 to TRBJ2-7; 7 bases are a match to TRBD2. V was pared by 1 base and J by 2 bases, with 2 bases of the junction left unmatched. This CDR3 region has 14 residues. Looked up from germline, CDR1 is LGHNA and CDR2 is YNFKEQ. Here the CDR3 DNA reads TGTGCCAGCAGCCAAGTGGGGGGGACCTACGAGCAGTACTTC. Residues: CASSQVGGTYEQYF.

The chain uses TRBV12-3 or TRBV12-4 and TRBJ2-1; the D gene is possibly TRBD2 (6 bases). Trimming shortened V by 5 bases and J by 6 bases, and 20 bases separated the two germline ends. The CDR3 totals 16 residues. Written as DNA, the CDR3 is TGTGCCAGCAGTCCGACCGGGACTTCTCTCTCCAATGAGCAGTTCTTC. Translating it yields CASSPTGTSLSNEQFF.